A selection of T cell receptor beta chains follows, all from one sample in a study of T-cell memory formation after mild COVID-19. One entry per CDR3 protein results from TCRdb running MiXCR on the 5' RACE reads. The table includes approximately 82,000 distinct CDR3 sequences, more than 10% detected once. Sequences were obtained from PBMCs or a T cell subset sorted from them (not recorded which). The receptors shown here come from a man aged 18 to 35 who had mild COVID-19 (a few samples of this study predate the infection). Cell type and time point are not known. Both conserved end residues are part of each CDR3. D genes are given only for firm matches. Part of the rows lack a size; the others show once, few, many or a class for expanded clones.

CDR3nt: TGTGCCAGCAGTTTAGGTAGCGTGTTATACAATGAGCAGTTCTTC; CDR3aa: CASSLGSVLYNEQFF; d_gene: NA; v_gene: TRBV6-2/TRBV6-3; abundance: NA; j_gene: TRBJ2-1
CDR3nt: TGTGCTACCCTGCCGGGACAGGGGTTCCGGCCCGGTTCACCCCTCCACTTT; CDR3aa: CATLPGQGFRPGSPLHF; d_gene: TRBD1; v_gene: TRBV27; abundance: NA; j_gene: TRBJ1-6
CDR3nt: TGTGCCAGCAGTTTTTATGAGGGGAGCATGGATACGCAGTATTTT; CDR3aa: CASSFYEGSMDTQYF; d_gene: NA; v_gene: TRBV27; abundance: NA; j_gene: TRBJ2-3
CDR3nt: TGCGCCAGCAGCCAAGAGGGGTGGAATGAGCAGTTCTTC; CDR3aa: CASSQEGWNEQFF; d_gene: NA; v_gene: TRBV4-3; abundance: many; j_gene: TRBJ2-1
CDR3nt: TGTGCCAGCAGCGCCAGCTCCGAAATAGACAATGAGCAGTTCTTC; CDR3aa: CASSASSEIDNEQFF; d_gene: NA; v_gene: TRBV7-2; abundance: NA; j_gene: TRBJ2-1
CDR3nt: TGTGCCAGCAGCCAAGAGGGGACGGTGGTTTACGAGCAGTACTTC; CDR3aa: CASSQEGTVVYEQYF; d_gene: NA; v_gene: TRBV3-1; abundance: NA; j_gene: TRBJ2-7
CDR3nt: TGCAGCGTTGTCAGGGGGGACAATGAGCAGTTCTTC; CDR3aa: CSVVRGDNEQFF; d_gene: NA; v_gene: TRBV29-1; abundance: few; j_gene: TRBJ2-1
CDR3nt: TGTGCCAGCAGCGGCCGACAGGGTTTGTACACTGAAGCTTTCTTT; CDR3aa: CASSGRQGLYTEAFF; d_gene: TRBD1; v_gene: TRBV9; abundance: few; j_gene: TRBJ1-1
CDR3nt: TGTGCCAGCAGTCTCACAGGAGCTGGGGCCAACGTCCTGACTTTC; CDR3aa: CASSLTGAGANVLTF; d_gene: NA; v_gene: TRBV27; abundance: NA; j_gene: TRBJ2-6
CDR3nt: TGTGCCAGCAGCCACCGAACCGACAGCTCCTACGAGCAGTACTTC; CDR3aa: CASSHRTDSSYEQYF; d_gene: NA; v_gene: TRBV7-9; abundance: NA; j_gene: TRBJ2-7
CDR3nt: TGCGCCAGCAGCCCACCACGGGGACAGGGGGCGATTAATGGCTACACCTTC; CDR3aa: CASSPPRGQGAINGYTF; d_gene: TRBD1; v_gene: TRBV4-1; abundance: NA; j_gene: TRBJ1-2
CDR3nt: TGCAGCGTTGAGTTGTTAGATAGCAATCAGCCCCAGCATTTT; CDR3aa: CSVELLDSNQPQHF; d_gene: NA; v_gene: TRBV29-1; abundance: NA; j_gene: TRBJ1-5
CDR3nt: TGTGCCAGCAGTGGGACAGGGCGAGGGACGCAGTATTTT; CDR3aa: CASSGTGRGTQYF; d_gene: TRBD1; v_gene: TRBV12-3/TRBV12-4; abundance: few; j_gene: TRBJ2-3
CDR3nt: TGCGCCAGCAGACCACCGACTAGCGGGGAAATCACAGATACGCAGTATTTT; CDR3aa: CASRPPTSGEITDTQYF; d_gene: TRBD2; v_gene: TRBV5-1; abundance: few; j_gene: TRBJ2-3
CDR3nt: TGTGCCAGCAGTTTAATCATAAGTAGCAATCAGCCCCAGCATTTT; CDR3aa: CASSLIISSNQPQHF; d_gene: NA; v_gene: TRBV12-3/TRBV12-4; abundance: NA; j_gene: TRBJ1-5
CDR3nt: TGCAGTGCTAGAGATCGGGGGGGCCCGGTCAATGAGCAGTTCTTC; CDR3aa: CSARDRGGPVNEQFF; d_gene: TRBD2; v_gene: TRBV20-1; abundance: few; j_gene: TRBJ2-1
CDR3nt: TGCAGCGGCCTGGGACTAGAAAACACCGGGGAGCTGTTTTTT; CDR3aa: CSGLGLENTGELFF; d_gene: TRBD2; v_gene: TRBV29-1; abundance: NA; j_gene: TRBJ2-2
CDR3nt: TGCGCCAGCAGCCAAGATTTACTGAACTCTAACTATGGCTACACCTTC; CDR3aa: CASSQDLLNSNYGYTF; d_gene: NA; v_gene: TRBV4-3; abundance: few; j_gene: TRBJ1-2
CDR3nt: TGTGCCAGCAGTCCCCTACGAGGGTTGCAGAGCTATGGCTACACCTTC; CDR3aa: CASSPLRGLQSYGYTF; d_gene: NA; v_gene: TRBV2; abundance: NA; j_gene: TRBJ1-2
CDR3nt: TGCAGTGCTAGAACAGGGTTCGATGAGCAGTTCTTC; CDR3aa: CSARTGFDEQFF; d_gene: NA; v_gene: TRBV20-1; abundance: NA; j_gene: TRBJ2-1
CDR3nt: TGTGCCAGCAGCCCCTGGGGAGGGGGCGCATCCTATGAGCAGTTCTTC; CDR3aa: CASSPWGGGASYEQFF; d_gene: NA; v_gene: TRBV9; abundance: NA; j_gene: TRBJ2-1
CDR3nt: TGCGCCAGCAGCCCAGAATGGGGGGGCTCTGAAGCTTTCTTT; CDR3aa: CASSPEWGGSEAFF; d_gene: NA; v_gene: TRBV5-1; abundance: NA; j_gene: TRBJ1-1
CDR3nt: TGCAGCGTTGCAGCGGGACTAACCGGGACCCAGTACTTC; CDR3aa: CSVAAGLTGTQYF; d_gene: TRBD2; v_gene: TRBV29-1; abundance: NA; j_gene: TRBJ2-5
CDR3nt: TGCGCCAGCAGCCTAGGGACAGGGGATGAGCAGTTCTTC; CDR3aa: CASSLGTGDEQFF; d_gene: TRBD1; v_gene: TRBV5-1; abundance: few; j_gene: TRBJ2-1
CDR3nt: TGTGCCAGCAACGACTTCACTGAAGCTTTCTTT; CDR3aa: CASNDFTEAFF; d_gene: NA; v_gene: TRBV6-2/TRBV6-3; abundance: few; j_gene: TRBJ1-1
CDR3nt: TGTGCCAGTTGGGGACAGGACGCCTACAATGAGCAGTTCTTC; CDR3aa: CASWGQDAYNEQFF; d_gene: TRBD1; v_gene: TRBV5-4; abundance: NA; j_gene: TRBJ2-1
CDR3nt: TGCGCCAGCAGCGGATATAGCGGGGGCTTCACAGATACGCAGTATTTT; CDR3aa: CASSGYSGGFTDTQYF; d_gene: TRBD2; v_gene: TRBV5-1; abundance: few; j_gene: TRBJ2-3
CDR3nt: TGTGCCAGCAGTGGCCAGCGGGGGGGCTACGAGCAGTACTTC; CDR3aa: CASSGQRGGYEQYF; d_gene: TRBD2; v_gene: TRBV12-3/TRBV12-4; abundance: few; j_gene: TRBJ2-7
CDR3nt: TGTGCCAGCAGCTACCGGGACACCTCCAATGAGCAGTTCTTC; CDR3aa: CASSYRDTSNEQFF; d_gene: NA; v_gene: TRBV7-6; abundance: once; j_gene: TRBJ2-1
CDR3nt: TGTGCCAGCAGCTCTTTTGGGATTAACTATGGCTACACCTTC; CDR3aa: CASSSFGINYGYTF; d_gene: NA; v_gene: TRBV28; abundance: NA; j_gene: TRBJ1-2
CDR3nt: TGCGCCAGCAGCCAAGAACAGTATAGCAATCAGCCCCAGCATTTT; CDR3aa: CASSQEQYSNQPQHF; d_gene: NA; v_gene: TRBV4-1; abundance: NA; j_gene: TRBJ1-5
CDR3nt: TGTGCCAGCAGACCCTTAAAGGGGCAGGGTGCCCTAGCTAACTATGGCTACACCTTC; CDR3aa: CASRPLKGQGALANYGYTF; d_gene: NA; v_gene: TRBV27; abundance: many; j_gene: TRBJ1-2
CDR3nt: TGTGCCAGCAGCGTAATATCAACAGCCTACAATGAGCAGTTCTTC; CDR3aa: CASSVISTAYNEQFF; d_gene: NA; v_gene: TRBV9; abundance: NA; j_gene: TRBJ2-1
CDR3nt: TGCGCCAGCAGCCGACTAGCGGGGGAGGATGAGCAGTTCTTC; CDR3aa: CASSRLAGEDEQFF; d_gene: TRBD2; v_gene: TRBV4-1; abundance: NA; j_gene: TRBJ2-1
CDR3nt: TGCGCCAGCAGCCAAGAGCCCGGGACAGAAACCCCGCTAGCCAAAAACATTCAGTACTTC; CDR3aa: CASSQEPGTETPLAKNIQYF; d_gene: TRBD1; v_gene: TRBV4-3; abundance: many; j_gene: TRBJ2-4
CDR3nt: TGCGCCAGCAGAAGCGGGGAGAGCTCCTACAATGAGCAGTTCTTC; CDR3aa: CASRSGESSYNEQFF; d_gene: TRBD2; v_gene: TRBV5-1; abundance: NA; j_gene: TRBJ2-1
CDR3nt: TGTGCCAGCAGTGGGGTCTTGGGGGTGCACCAAGAGACCCAGTACTTC; CDR3aa: CASSGVLGVHQETQYF; d_gene: NA; v_gene: TRBV2; abundance: many; j_gene: TRBJ2-5
CDR3nt: TGTGCCAGCAGCCTACCGGGACTAGCGGGGACGAGCTCCTACAATGAGCAGTTCTTC; CDR3aa: CASSLPGLAGTSSYNEQFF; d_gene: TRBD2; v_gene: TRBV28; abundance: many; j_gene: TRBJ2-1
CDR3nt: TGTGCCAGCAGCTCCAGAACCTATGGCTACACCTTC; CDR3aa: CASSSRTYGYTF; d_gene: NA; v_gene: TRBV7-9; abundance: NA; j_gene: TRBJ1-2
CDR3nt: TGCGCCAGCAGCCGATGGGCCGCGGGGGGCCGTCAAGAGACCCAGTACTTC; CDR3aa: CASSRWAAGGRQETQYF; d_gene: TRBD2; v_gene: TRBV4-3; abundance: few; j_gene: TRBJ2-5
CDR3nt: TGTGCCAGCAGTTTGGGCTACGTTAGCAATCAGCCCCAGCATTTT; CDR3aa: CASSLGYVSNQPQHF; d_gene: NA; v_gene: TRBV12-3/TRBV12-4; abundance: many; j_gene: TRBJ1-5
CDR3nt: TGTGCCAGCAGCCCCCCGTTTGGAAACACCATATATTTT; CDR3aa: CASSPPFGNTIYF; d_gene: NA; v_gene: TRBV7-9; abundance: few; j_gene: TRBJ1-3
CDR3nt: TGTGCCAGTTTGAATGAGCAGTTCTTC; CDR3aa: CASLNEQFF; d_gene: NA; v_gene: TRBV19; abundance: NA; j_gene: TRBJ2-1
CDR3nt: TGTGCCAGCAGCCGAGCGGGGGGGAAGGAGACCCAGTACTTC; CDR3aa: CASSRAGGKETQYF; d_gene: NA; v_gene: TRBV21-1; abundance: few; j_gene: TRBJ2-5
CDR3nt: TGTGCCAGCAGTTTAGATTTTGAGGTGCGAGAGACCCAGTACTTC; CDR3aa: CASSLDFEVRETQYF; d_gene: NA; v_gene: TRBV12-3/TRBV12-4; abundance: NA; j_gene: TRBJ2-5
CDR3nt: TGTGCCAGCAGTTTCAGACTGATAAATCAGCCCCAGCATTTT; CDR3aa: CASSFRLINQPQHF; d_gene: NA; v_gene: TRBV28; abundance: NA; j_gene: TRBJ1-5
CDR3nt: TGTGCCAGCACCCAAACTAGCGATGAGACCCAGTACTTC; CDR3aa: CASTQTSDETQYF; d_gene: TRBD2; v_gene: TRBV6-5; abundance: NA; j_gene: TRBJ2-5
CDR3nt: TGTGCCAGTAGTATAGTCGGGGCAGATACGCAGTATTTT; CDR3aa: CASSIVGADTQYF; d_gene: NA; v_gene: TRBV19; abundance: NA; j_gene: TRBJ2-3
CDR3nt: TGTGCCAGCAGCTTGGGGAGGACTAACTATGGCTACACCTTC; CDR3aa: CASSLGRTNYGYTF; d_gene: NA; v_gene: TRBV11-2; abundance: NA; j_gene: TRBJ1-2
CDR3nt: TGTGCCAGCAGTACAAAGACAGATACGCAGTATTTT; CDR3aa: CASSTKTDTQYF; d_gene: NA; v_gene: TRBV5-4; abundance: NA; j_gene: TRBJ2-3
CDR3nt: TGCGCCACCTCGACTAGCGGGGGGGCGACGGGACCTCGCACAGATACGCAGTATTTT; CDR3aa: CATSTSGGATGPRTDTQYF; d_gene: TRBD2; v_gene: TRBV4-1; abundance: few; j_gene: TRBJ2-3
CDR3nt: TGTGCCATCAGTGAGTCGGACACAGATACGCAGTATTTT; CDR3aa: CAISESDTDTQYF; d_gene: NA; v_gene: TRBV10-3; abundance: medium-sized; j_gene: TRBJ2-3
CDR3nt: TGTGCCAGCAACTTGGAGGGTGAAGCTTTCTTT; CDR3aa: CASNLEGEAFF; d_gene: NA; v_gene: TRBV11-2; abundance: few; j_gene: TRBJ1-1
CDR3nt: TGCAGTGCCGCCCGAGAGACTAGCGGGTATGAGCAGTTCTTC; CDR3aa: CSAARETSGYEQFF; d_gene: TRBD2; v_gene: TRBV20-1; abundance: NA; j_gene: TRBJ2-1
CDR3nt: TGTGCCAGCAGTGACACCCTGACAGGATTTAGTGAGCAGTTCTTC; CDR3aa: CASSDTLTGFSEQFF; d_gene: NA; v_gene: TRBV6-4; abundance: few; j_gene: TRBJ2-1
CDR3nt: TGCGCCAGCAGCCAACAGACTAGCAGTTACGAGCAGTACTTC; CDR3aa: CASSQQTSSYEQYF; d_gene: TRBD2; v_gene: TRBV4-3; abundance: many; j_gene: TRBJ2-7